This TCR beta chain was documented in a study of siplizumab effects on memory and regulatory T cells (dated by TCRdb to the late 2010s). Concerning the study at large: The study looked at the effect of siplizumab, an anti-CD2 antibody, on alloreactive T-cell subsets in allogeneic mixed lymphocyte reactions made from human PBMCs. The investigation overall reported the following: Whether proliferating Tregs from siplizumab cultures were suppressive was not functionally confirmed. Siplizumab significantly lowered the cumulative frequency of alloreactive sequences that could be traced to unstimulated CD4+ memory T cells. In reactions with siplizumab, an average of about 75% of mappable alloreactive CD4+ clones were Treg-derived, compared with roughly 26% in control reactions. Unstimulated naive T cells appeared more diverse than memory T cells, and naive cells seemed to contribute substantially to the alloresponse. A naive or memory phenotype could not be assigned to roughly 80-95% of proliferating CD4+ or CD8+ clones. Sequences below about 10^-5 frequency were poorly captured, so only a minor fraction of alloreactive clones could be mapped to unstimulated subsets.

Library construction relied on the immunoSEQ multiplex PCR assay. Roughly 100,000 TCR templates per sample were assayed on the deep sequencing platform. Genomic DNA extracted from sorted T cells was used for TCRbeta CDR3 sequencing. The source study handled its data this way. Clonal analysis of TCRbeta CDR3 data was done in the R programming language. Unstimulated samples were compared with post-reaction CFSE-low samples to define alloreactive CD4+ and CD8+ clones. By matching sequences to the repertoires of sorted unstimulated Treg and non-Treg cells, each alloreactive CD4+ clone was assigned a regulatory or non-regulatory origin. TCRdb took over this immuneACCESS table, retaining in-frame rearrangements with V and J assigned. Such tables are incomplete; in checked studies, under half of the missing clones stem from an unresolved V gene, and the remainder is unexplained. D and trimming were read from the DNA, whereas the V and J calls and clone size are those reported in that table. This sample holds some 100,000 clones; more than 85% were observed only once. Of the sample, around 0.15% falls within the top ten clones.

In regard to this clone: Its specific antigen is unknown. Base qualities are not provided; no much larger clone lies one nucleotide away.

CDR1 and CDR2, per the germline V gene (reference sequence), are WNHNN and SYGVQD. The CDR3, cysteine through phenylalanine, is 13 amino acids long. Of all the DNA, just the CDR3 is kept, 39 bases in frame from base 1. Sorted unstimulated T cells and proliferating T cells recovered from mixed lymphocyte reactions underwent TCRbeta CDR3 sequencing. Fresh whole blood from approximately 9 HLA-typed healthy donors was used to isolate PBMCs. This TCR came from a human donor in good health. The receptor chain draws on TRBV10-1 and TRBJ2-5; no confident D gene assignment can be made. The tail of the sequence fits TRBJ2-7 better, so the J call may be wrong. The sample comprised CD4+ T cells sorted from blood. The DNA sequence follows: TGCGCCAGCAGTGAGCGTGGGGTTTACGAGCAGTACTTC. The translation is CASSERGVYEQYF.